This T cell receptor beta chain comes out of a study of cytomegalovirus exposure and HLA in healthy donors. The V gene end was trimmed by 5 bases and the J gene end by 6 bases; junction bases not matched to a gene: 12. The CDR3 runs to 15 residues. The V gene's germline CDR1 is LNHDA and CDR2 SQIVND (reference sequence). PCR involved 60 Vbeta and 13 Jbeta primers. Using immunoSEQ multiplex PCR, the repertoire was profiled, and TCRdb retains in-frame clones only, with some absent. The repertoire holds roughly 80,000 clones, with 70% to 80% as singletons. The material sequenced was PBMCs. The receptor comes from a man aged 50-60 years in good health and CMV-seropositive. V is TRBV19 and J is TRBJ2-7; 8 bases agree with TRBD1. CDR3 loop: CASSAVMDRAGEQYF. CDR3 DNA: TGTGCCAGTAGTGCGGTGATGGACAGGGCAGGCGAGCAGTACTTC. Variable domain in full (rest from reference TRBV19 and TRBJ2-7): DGGITQSPKYLFRKEGQNVTLSCEQNLNHDAMYWYRQDPGQGLRLIYYSQIVNDFQKGDIAEGYSVSREKKESFPLTVTSAQKNPTAFYLCASSAVMDRAGEQYFGPGTRLTVT.